One and the same sample provided the 2 T cell receptor beta chains below, sequenced in a study of blood T cell repertoires in COVID-19. Repertoires were generated with immunoSEQ multiplex PCR, while TCRdb's copy carries only in-frame clones and drops some. The table has about 220,000 clones, 75% to 90% seen once. Sample: PBMCs or T cells enriched from blood (not recorded which). The receptors were sampled from a woman in her late teens or twenties in a cohort exposed to, infected with or recovered from COVID-19 (not recorded which).

The chain links TRBV3-1 (or the pseudogene TRBV3-2) to TRBJ2-5; TRBD1 matches at 9 bases. Germline CDR1 and CDR2: LGHDT and YNNKEL (reference sequence). The CDR3 sequence is 16 residues long. Trimming at V came to 4 bases and at J to 2 bases, leaving 8 bases not matched to a gene. The CDR3 region has the DNA TGTGCCAGCAGCCCAAACCGGGACAGGGTACAAGAGACCCAGTACTTC. It specifies CASSPNRDRVQETQYF.

The chain links TRBV28 to TRBJ2-7; tentative D call: TRBD2 (5 bases). Trimming removed 5 bases at V and 2 bases at J, with 19 bases between. The CDR3 extends over 16 amino acids. Germline V gene data show CDR1 as MDHEN and CDR2 as SYDVKM. CDR3 protein: CASSTPRTPLTYEQYF. CDR3 coding DNA: TGTGCCAGCAGTACACCACGGACTCCTTTAACCTACGAGCAGTACTTC.